Following are 16 T cell receptor beta chains from one sample sequenced in a study of T-cell reconstitution after alpha-beta-depleted transplantation in children. Preparing the TCRbeta library involved the use of unique molecular identifiers. From the PCR reads, TCRdb called clonotypes with MiXCR, one entry per CDR3 protein. The sample has 500,000 to 650,000 distinct CDR3 sequences; approximately 12% are singletons. The sequencing used PBMCs, mostly from graft donor cells, collected 360 days after TCRalphabeta/CD19-depleted stem cell transplant. The receptors were sampled from a male patient between 10 and 17 years old who had a stem cell transplant for acute myeloid leukemia, so the T cells may come from the graft donor.

This sequence joins TRBV5-6 and TRBJ2-1; D remains ambiguous. The V gene's germline CDR1 is SGHDT and CDR2 YYEEEE. V dropped 3 bases and J dropped 10 bases, with 8 bases sitting between them. CDR3 length: 11 residues. CDR3 in amino acids: CASSSGPEQFF. The CDR3, as DNA: TGTGCCAGCAGCTCCGGACCAGAGCAGTTCTTC.

This clonotype was recorded a few times. The rearrangement links TRBV20-1 to TRBJ1-5, with 10 bases that match TRBD1. Germline V gives CDR1 DFQATT, CDR2 SNEGSKA (reference sequence). The CDR3 extends over 14 amino acids. The V and J ends lost 3 bases and 7 bases, in that order; junction bases with no gene match: 6. DNA of the CDR3: TGCAGTGCTAGCTCGACAGGGGGCTGGCAGCCCCAGCATTTT. Translating it yields CSASSTGGWQPQHF.

This clonotype showed up just a few times. This may come from a read error, since a much larger clone is one base off. This rearrangement joins TRBV9 to TRBJ2-3; no firm D call. The germline V and J ends were trimmed by 0 bases and 4 bases, with 3 bases remaining between them. The length of the CDR3 is 12 residues. Germline CDR1 is SGDLS and CDR2 is YYNGEE. CDR3: CASSVVADTQYF. For the CDR3, the DNA is TGTGCCAGCAGCGTAGTTGCAGATACGCAGTATTTT.

This clonotype appeared many times. This chain joins TRBV9 and TRBJ1-1; no clear D. Trimming took 1 base from V and 4 from J, leaving 8 bases between them. This CDR3 has 13 residues. In germline, CDR1 is SGDLS, CDR2 YYNGEE. The CDR3 DNA reads as TGTGCCAGCAGCGTATCGGGTAGCACTGAAGCTTTCTTT. Amino acids: CASSVSGSTEAFF. Full variable domain (remainder filled in from reference TRBV9 and TRBJ1-1): DSGVTQTPKHLITATGQRVTLRCSPRSGDLSVYWYQQSLDQGLQFLIQYYNGEERAKGNILERFSAQQFPDLHSELNLSSLELGDSALYFCASSVSGSTEAFFGQGTRLTVV.

The chain joins TRBV9 to TRBJ2-4; no firm D call. CDR3 size: 16 residues. CDR1 is SGDLS, CDR2 YYNGEE, per germline. Trimming cost V 4 bases and J 0 bases, with 14 bases left between them. This chain's CDR3 is CASSRVDKIAKNIQYF. In DNA form, the CDR3 reads TGTGCCAGCAGCCGGGTCGACAAAATAGCCAAAAACATTCAGTACTTC. Combining the CDR3 with reference TRBV9 and TRBJ2-4 gives the whole variable domain DSGVTQTPKHLITATGQRVTLRCSPRSGDLSVYWYQQSLDQGLQFLIQYYNGEERAKGNILERFSAQQFPDLHSELNLSSLELGDSALYFCASSRVDKIAKNIQYFGAGTRLSVL.

This clonotype was detected ten times or more. The chain employs TRBV12-3 or TRBV12-4 and TRBJ2-1, with 7 bases lining up with TRBD2. With 6 bases clipped from V and 4 bases from J, the junction kept 9 bases outside the gene matches. There are 15 residues in the CDR3. The CDR3 reads CASRRRDYSYNEQFF. CDR3 coding DNA: TGTGCCAGCAGACGCCGGGACTACTCGTACAATGAGCAGTTCTTC.

This clonotype was counted a few times. The J gene is TRBJ2-3, the V gene TRBV28, with a weak D call TRBD1 (6 bases). Trimming stripped 6 bases from V and 8 bases from J, with 24 bases between. CDR3 length: 16 amino acids. The V gene's germline CDR1 is MDHEN and CDR2 SYDVKM. The CDR3 nucleotides read TGTGCCAGCAGCCAAAGCCTCAGGGGCTTGCAACGTACGCAGTATTTT. Amino acids: CASSQSLRGLQRTQYF. The full variable domain, its missing parts supplied by reference TRBV28 and TRBJ2-3, is DVKVTQSSRYLVKRTGEKVFLECVQDMDHENMFWYRQDPGLGLRLIYFSYDVKMKEKGDIPEGYSVSREKKERFSLILESASTNQTSMYLCASSQSLRGLQRTQYFGPGTRLTVL.

This clonotype appeared many times. V and J are TRBV6-2 or TRBV6-3 and TRBJ2-7; D is ambiguous. V lost 5 bases and J 4 bases, leaving 6 bases between the germline ends. The length of the CDR3 is 11 residues. CDR1 is MNHEY and CDR2 is SVGEGT in the germline V gene. The CDR3 DNA sequence: TGTGCCAGCAGTGCGTTTTACGAGCAGTACTTC. Its translation: CASSAFYEQYF.

Many counts were recorded for this clonotype. The CDR3 is CASSYYRGQETQYF. In DNA form, the CDR3 reads TGTGCCAGCAGTTACTACAGGGGGCAGGAGACCCAGTACTTC. The chain employs TRBV28 and TRBJ2-5, with 9 bases lining up with TRBD1. The CDR3 runs to 14 residues. V was clipped by 4 bases and J by 5 bases; unmatched bases: 5. Germline CDR1 and CDR2: MDHEN and SYDVKM.

The rearrangement joins TRBV3-1 to TRBJ2-7; D may be TRBD2 (6 bases). Trimming removed 3 bases at V and 3 bases at J, with 12 bases between. This CDR3 has 14 amino acids. The germline V gene has CDR1 LGHDT and CDR2 YNNKEL (reference sequence). The CDR3 region has the DNA TGTGCCAGCAGCCAGGAGGGAAAAATCTACGAGCAGTACTTC. This codes for CASSQEGKIYEQYF.

A few counts support this clonotype. The chain combines TRBV20-1 with TRBJ2-5, with D perhaps TRBD1 (5 bases). The CDR3 sequence is 14 residues long. Looked up from germline, CDR1 is DFQATT and CDR2 is SNEGSKA (reference sequence). Trimming took 4 bases from V and 3 from J, leaving 15 bases between them. In nucleotides, the CDR3 is TGCAGTGCTAAACAGGATGGTTACGAAGAGACCCAGTACTTC. This translates into CSAKQDGYEETQYF.

This clonotype was detected a few times. The J gene is TRBJ2-1, the V gene TRBV7-3, with TRBD2 as a possible D gene (5 bases). Germline CDR1 is SGHTA and CDR2 is FQGTGA. Trimming shortened V by 5 bases and J by 12 bases, and 23 bases separated the two germline ends. The CDR3 covers 15 residues. The CDR3 region is CASSPSARTLATQFF. CDR3 nucleotides: TGTGCCAGCAGCCCCTCGGCCCGAACCCTAGCCACGCAGTTCTTC.

This clonotype was seen only a few times. This chain joins TRBV21-1 and TRBJ2-1; the D call of TRBD1 is as the table states it, not checked on the DNA. TRBV21-1 is termed a pseudogene. The CDR3 covers 16 residues. In DNA form, the CDR3 reads TGTGCCAGCAGCCCTCGAAGACAGGGTTCTTACAATGAGCAGTTCTTC. The encoded protein is CASSPRRQGSYNEQFF.

This chain links TRBV10-3 with TRBJ2-5; D unclear. The CDR3 is 16 residues long. The germline V gene encodes CDR1 ENHRY and CDR2 SYGVKD. Trimming shortened V by 0 bases and J by 1 base, and 12 bases separated the two germline ends. DNA for the CDR3: TGTGCCATCAGTGAGTCAGTTGGGAACGGCCAAGAGACCCAGTACTTC. Protein: CAISESVGNGQETQYF.

This chain links TRBV29-1 with TRBJ2-3, with 12 bases that match TRBD2. This CDR3 spans 14 amino acids. Germline V gene data show CDR1 as SQVTM and CDR2 as ANQGSEA. The J segment lost 6 bases and the V segment lost 6 bases, leaving 7 bases of the junction unmatched. The CDR3: CSVPGLAGLDTQYF. Here the CDR3 DNA reads TGCAGCGTCCCCGGACTAGCGGGATTGGATACGCAGTATTTT.

This clonotype was counted only a few times. This chain connects TRBV6-5 to TRBJ1-1; D is uncertain. Looked up from germline, CDR1 is MNHEY and CDR2 is SVGAGI. Trimming shortened V by 0 bases and J by 5 bases, and 10 bases separated the two germline ends. This CDR3 has 14 amino acids. CDR3 coding DNA: TGTGCCAGCAGTTACTCTAGAGGGATGACTGAAGCTTTCTTT. Amino acid sequence: CASSYSRGMTEAFF.